Sequencing of this TCR beta chain was carried out in a study of tumor and adjacent non-tumor tissue in lung cancer (dated by TCRdb to 2017 to 2018). Describing the broader study: Of the cohort, 11 to 12 patients had adenocarcinoma, 2 had squamous cell carcinoma and 1 had small cell lung cancer. Among the approximately 15 patients, ages ranged from roughly 30 to 85 years, some 10 were men and 5 were women, and disease was TNM stage I to III. Sequencing generated a total of more than 95 million productive TCRbeta reads, averaging about 4.17 million reads per sample. The study compared bulk TCRbeta repertoires between lung tumor tissue and matched distant non-tumor lung tissue from 15 lung cancer patients. More than 25 paired specimens, one tumor and one normal lung sample per patient, were profiled by TCRbeta CDR3 sequencing.

Library construction relied on multiplex PCR. Sequenced on an Illumina HiSeq 2500. TCRbeta libraries were constructed through three rounds of nested PCR with primers (Table S4) according to protocols adapted from ARM-PCR. PCR products of 200-500 bp were gel-excised and purified with the QIAquick gel extraction kit before sequencing. As for how the authors treated the data: Reads were cleaned using Trimmomatic, were merged into complete CDR3 sequences using FLASH, and were assigned to V(D)J germline segments using MiTCR. VDJtools was used to compute clonal diversity as the inverse Simpson's index. In-frame sequences lacking a premature stop codon were counted as productive reads. TCRdb's own reprocessing of the public reads used fastp at Q25 and MiXCR and kept productive beta chains. Under each unique CDR3 protein, matching rows form one entry showing the most common genes and DNA. TCRdb's processing, not the study's, gives the V and J calls here. This sample is represented by around 80,000 distinct CDR3 sequences; less than 85% of them were singletons. The ten biggest clones cover around two fifths of the sample.

RNA was isolated from bulk unsorted tissue, and RNA quality was assessed with a NanoDrop ND-1000 and an Agilent 2100. Distant non-tumor tissue taken more than 3 cm from the tumor edge was used as the normal lung sample. All donors had newly diagnosed lung cancer, had not received prior chemotherapy, and were admitted for thoracic surgery in China between August and November 2014. Anyone who had undergone radiotherapy or chemotherapy before, or who had another cancer at the same time, was left out of the study. Surgical tissue pieces of about 1-2.3 cm3 were preserved in RNAlater solution and were kept at -80 degrees C until use. Paper-wide results and their limitations: Significantly higher TCR diversity (inverse Simpson) was observed in tumor tissue than in normal lung tissue (approximately 400 vs 170, P = 0.0075, Mann-Whitney U test). Because peripheral blood was not sequenced, blood TCRbeta repertoires in the lung cancer patients of the study were not examined. Neither the sequencing platform nor unique molecular identifiers are named or mentioned anywhere in the methods. A significantly larger cumulative share of the repertoire was made up by the top 100 clones in normal lung than in tumor tissue. TCR diversity was significantly higher in younger patients, and higher tumor TCR diversity was associated with shorter overall and disease-free survival. The cohort had only roughly 16 patients, and the authors noted that larger samples and more detailed clinical data are needed.

This clonotype has just a few counts. What this receptor recognizes is not known. The junction differs from germline at one of its ends, possibly a read error. Counted from cysteine to phenylalanine, this CDR3 has 12 amino acids. Kept here is only the CDR3 DNA, which spans 36 bases and is read in frame from base 1. The germline V gene (reference sequence) specifies SEHNR as CDR1 and FQNEAQ as CDR2. The chain is encoded by TRBV7-9 joined to TRBJ1-6; 7 nucleotides in the junction match TRBD1. The TCR originated in a man aged 65 to 79 with non-small cell lung cancer. Sequencing was carried out using distant non-tumor lung tissue. At the DNA level, the sequence is TGTACCAGTGGGAACAGGGGTTCACCCCTCCACTTT. It encodes CTSGNRGSPLHF.